This TCR beta chain was observed in a study of shared clonotypes between healthy human individuals. On the study more broadly: Per-donor plates numbered three CD4 naive, three CD4 memory, two CD8 naive and one CD8 memory.

Every one of the donors was a Caucasian adult that lived in Nashville, Tennessee. CD8 memory was a combination that joined CD45RO+ cells with CCR7-negative CD45RA+ TemRA cells. With 1 base removed from V and 5 bases from J, the gap between germline ends came to 4 bases. CDR1 MNHEY and CDR2 SMNVEV come from the germline V gene (reference sequence). This CDR3 is built from 12 residues. Sequencing was performed with immunoSEQ multiplex PCR; in TCRdb, only in-frame clones are kept and a portion is missing. Of around 690,000 clones listed, 90% are singletons. Regarding this clone: The antigen is unknown. This same CDR3 is encoded by further DNA sequences in the sample.

Study results and limitations: Since donors were few, the genetic and exposure-history diversity represented was limited.

J is TRBJ2-3 and V is TRBV27; no reliable D call. Sequencing input: memory CD8+ T cells from PBMCs. Subset of the sample: CD45RO+ cells pooled with CCR7-negative TemRA cells. The TCR comes from a man in his late teens or twenties in good health. Some clones in this sample may be carry-over from other donors' samples. The CDR3 sequence: CASSLLGDTQYF. In DNA form, the CDR3 reads TGTGCCAGCAGTTTATTGGGAGATACGCAGTATTTT.